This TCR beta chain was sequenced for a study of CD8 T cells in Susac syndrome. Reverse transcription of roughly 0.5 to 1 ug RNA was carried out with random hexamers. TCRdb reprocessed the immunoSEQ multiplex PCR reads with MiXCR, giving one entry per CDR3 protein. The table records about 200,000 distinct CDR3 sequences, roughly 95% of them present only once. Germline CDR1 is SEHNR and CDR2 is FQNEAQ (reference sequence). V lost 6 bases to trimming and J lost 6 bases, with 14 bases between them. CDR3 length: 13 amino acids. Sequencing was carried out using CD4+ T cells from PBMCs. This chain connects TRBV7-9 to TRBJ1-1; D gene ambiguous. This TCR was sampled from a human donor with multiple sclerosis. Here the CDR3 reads CASRLREFAEAFF. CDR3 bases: TGTGCCAGCAGATTGAGGGAGTTCGCTGAAGCTTTCTTT.